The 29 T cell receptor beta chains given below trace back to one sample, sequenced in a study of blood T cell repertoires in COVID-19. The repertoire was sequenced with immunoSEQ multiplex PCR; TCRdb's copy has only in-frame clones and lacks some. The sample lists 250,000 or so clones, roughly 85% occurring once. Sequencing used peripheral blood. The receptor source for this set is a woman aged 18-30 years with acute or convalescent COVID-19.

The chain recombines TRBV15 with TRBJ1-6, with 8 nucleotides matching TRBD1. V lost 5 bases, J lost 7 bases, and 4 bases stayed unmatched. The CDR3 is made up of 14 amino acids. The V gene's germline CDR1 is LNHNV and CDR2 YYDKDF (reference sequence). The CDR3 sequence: CATSPGQENSPLHF. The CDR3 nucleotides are TGTGCCACCAGCCCGGGACAGGAAAATTCACCCCTCCACTTT.

As DNA, the CDR3 is TGTGCCAGCAGCGCTCGGACTAGGGTCTACAATGAGCAGTTCTTC. Its translation is CASSARTRVYNEQFF. The rearrangement uses TRBV7-2 and TRBJ2-1; 7 bases are shared with TRBD2. Germline trimming cut 5 bases from V and 3 bases from J; bases unmatched to any gene: 7. The CDR3 contains 15 residues. Looked up from germline, CDR1 is SGHTA and CDR2 is FQGNSA.

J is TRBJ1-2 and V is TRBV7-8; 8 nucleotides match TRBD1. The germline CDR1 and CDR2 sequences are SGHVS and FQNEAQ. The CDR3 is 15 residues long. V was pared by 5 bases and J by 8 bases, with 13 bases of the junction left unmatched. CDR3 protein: CASSPSGTGIRGYTF. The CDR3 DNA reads TGTGCCAGCAGCCCATCCGGGACAGGAATTCGGGGCTACACCTTC. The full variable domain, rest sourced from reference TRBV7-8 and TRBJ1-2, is GAGVSQSPRYKVAKRGQDVALRCDPISGHVSLFWYQQALGQGPEFLTYFQNEAQLDKSGLPSDRFFAERPEGSVSTLKIQRTQQEDSAVYLCASSPSGTGIRGYTFGSGTRLTVV.

The CDR3 nucleotides are TGCGCCAGCAGTGAGTTCACTCGCCGTACCGGCAATGAGCAGTTCTTC. Its translation is CASSEFTRRTGNEQFF. This chain uses TRBV10-1 with TRBJ2-1; D gene unclear. The CDR3 spans 16 residues. Germline V gives CDR1 WNHNN, CDR2 SYGVQD (reference sequence). V shed 1 base and J shed 6 bases, with 16 bases lying between them.

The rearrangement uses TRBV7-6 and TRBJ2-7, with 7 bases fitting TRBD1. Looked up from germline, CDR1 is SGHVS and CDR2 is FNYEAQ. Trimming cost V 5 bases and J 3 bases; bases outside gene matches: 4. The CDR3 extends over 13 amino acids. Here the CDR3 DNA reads TGTGCCAGCAGCCGACAGGGTTACTACGAGCAGTACTTC. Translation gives CASSRQGYYEQYF.

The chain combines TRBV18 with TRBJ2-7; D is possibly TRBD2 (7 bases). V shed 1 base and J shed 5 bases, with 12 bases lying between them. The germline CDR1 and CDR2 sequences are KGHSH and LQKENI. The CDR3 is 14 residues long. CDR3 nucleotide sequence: TGTGCCAGCTCACCACGGTTCGGGGGGCACGAGCAGTACTTC. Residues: CASSPRFGGHEQYF.

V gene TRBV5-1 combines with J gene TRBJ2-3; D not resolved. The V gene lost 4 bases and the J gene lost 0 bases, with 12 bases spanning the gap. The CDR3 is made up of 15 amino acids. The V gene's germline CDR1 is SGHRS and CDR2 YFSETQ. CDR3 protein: CASSPNRASTDTQYF. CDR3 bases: TGCGCCAGCAGCCCGAACCGTGCGAGCACAGATACGCAGTATTTT.

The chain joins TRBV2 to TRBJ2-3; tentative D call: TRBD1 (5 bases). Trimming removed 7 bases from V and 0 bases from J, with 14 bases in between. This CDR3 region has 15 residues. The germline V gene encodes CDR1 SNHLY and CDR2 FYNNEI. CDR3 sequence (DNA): TGTGCCAGCATCACAGGTTTTTTAAGCACAGATACGCAGTATTTT. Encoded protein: CASITGFLSTDTQYF.

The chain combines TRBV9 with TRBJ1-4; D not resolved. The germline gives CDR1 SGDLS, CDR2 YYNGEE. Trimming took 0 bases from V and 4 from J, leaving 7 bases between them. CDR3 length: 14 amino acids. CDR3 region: CASSVGRRNEKLFF. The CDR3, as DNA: TGTGCCAGCAGCGTAGGCAGGCGTAATGAAAAACTGTTTTTT. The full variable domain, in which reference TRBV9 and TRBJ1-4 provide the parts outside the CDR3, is DSGVTQTPKHLITATGQRVTLRCSPRSGDLSVYWYQQSLDQGLQFLIQYYNGEERAKGNILERFSAQQFPDLHSELNLSSLELGDSALYFCASSVGRRNEKLFFGSGTQLSVL.

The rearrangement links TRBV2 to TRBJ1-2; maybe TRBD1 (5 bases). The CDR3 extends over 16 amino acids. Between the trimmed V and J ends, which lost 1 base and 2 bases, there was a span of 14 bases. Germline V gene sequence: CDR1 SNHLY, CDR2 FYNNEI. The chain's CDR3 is CASSEVPDKINYGYTF. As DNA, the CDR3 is TGTGCCAGCAGTGAAGTTCCGGACAAGATAAACTATGGCTACACCTTC.

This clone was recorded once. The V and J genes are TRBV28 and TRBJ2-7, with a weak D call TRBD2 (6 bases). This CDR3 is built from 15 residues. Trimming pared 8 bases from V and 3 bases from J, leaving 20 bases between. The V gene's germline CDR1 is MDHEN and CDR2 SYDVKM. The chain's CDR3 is CASSRKGAGIYEQYF. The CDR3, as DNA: TGTGCCAGCTCCCGGAAAGGGGCGGGAATCTACGAGCAGTACTTC.

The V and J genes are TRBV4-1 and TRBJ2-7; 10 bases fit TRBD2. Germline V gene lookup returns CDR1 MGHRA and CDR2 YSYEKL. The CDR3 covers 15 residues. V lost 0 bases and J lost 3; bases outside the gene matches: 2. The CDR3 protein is CASSQDSSGSYEQYF. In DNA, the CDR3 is TGCGCCAGCAGCCAAGATTCTAGCGGGAGCTACGAGCAGTACTTC.

The CDR3 DNA sequence: TGTGCCAGCAGTGAACTTCCGAGCGAGCAGTTCTTC. Translated: CASSELPSEQFF. The J gene is TRBJ2-1, the V gene TRBV25-1; D is uncertain. The CDR3 has 12 amino acids. V lost 2 bases to trimming and J lost 10 bases, with 9 bases between them. Germline V gene data show CDR1 as MGHDK and CDR2 as SYGVNS.

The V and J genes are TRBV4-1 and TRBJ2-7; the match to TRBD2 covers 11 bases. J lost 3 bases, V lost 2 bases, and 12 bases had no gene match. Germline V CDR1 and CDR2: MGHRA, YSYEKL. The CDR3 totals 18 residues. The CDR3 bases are TGCGCCAGCAGCCAAATGCTAGCGGGAGGTGAAATTCGCTACGAGCAGTACTTC. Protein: CASSQMLAGGEIRYEQYF.

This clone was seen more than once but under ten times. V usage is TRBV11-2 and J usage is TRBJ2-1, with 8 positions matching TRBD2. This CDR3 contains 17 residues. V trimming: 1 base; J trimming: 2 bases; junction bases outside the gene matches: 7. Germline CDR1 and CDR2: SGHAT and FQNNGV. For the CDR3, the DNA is TGTGCCAGCAGCTTAGTCAGCGGGAGTAGTCCCTACAATGAGCAGTTCTTC. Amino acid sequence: CASSLVSGSSPYNEQFF.

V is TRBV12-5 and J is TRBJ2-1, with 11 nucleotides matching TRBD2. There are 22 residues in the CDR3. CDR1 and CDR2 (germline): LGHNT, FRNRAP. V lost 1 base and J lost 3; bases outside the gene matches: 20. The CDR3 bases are TGTGCTAGTGGTTTGGCTAGGACGAAGACTAGCGGGGAGGGGAGTGTCTACAATGAGCAGTTCTTC. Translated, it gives CASGLARTKTSGEGSVYNEQFF.

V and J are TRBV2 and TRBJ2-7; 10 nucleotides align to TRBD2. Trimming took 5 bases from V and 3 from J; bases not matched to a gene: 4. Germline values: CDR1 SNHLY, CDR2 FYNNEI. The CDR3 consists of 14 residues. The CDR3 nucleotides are TGTGCCAGCAGTTGGTCTAGCGGGAGCTACGAGCAGTACTTC. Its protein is CASSWSSGSYEQYF.

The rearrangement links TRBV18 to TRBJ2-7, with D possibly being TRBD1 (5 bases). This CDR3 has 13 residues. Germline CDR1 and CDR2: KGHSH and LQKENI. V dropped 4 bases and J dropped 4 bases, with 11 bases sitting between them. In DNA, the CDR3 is TGTGCCAGCTCACGACAGAATTCATACGAGCAGTACTTC. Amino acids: CASSRQNSYEQYF.

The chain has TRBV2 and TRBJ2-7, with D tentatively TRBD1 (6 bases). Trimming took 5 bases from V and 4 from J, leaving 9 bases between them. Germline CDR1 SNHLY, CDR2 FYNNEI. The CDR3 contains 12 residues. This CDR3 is CASSRDRYEQYF. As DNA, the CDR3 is TGTGCCAGCAGTCGAGACAGGTACGAGCAGTACTTC.

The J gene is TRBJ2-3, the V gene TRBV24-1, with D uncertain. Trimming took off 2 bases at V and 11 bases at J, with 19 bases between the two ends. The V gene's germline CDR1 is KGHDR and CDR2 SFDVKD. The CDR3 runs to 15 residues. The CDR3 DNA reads TGTGCCACCAGTGATTCCTCCATTCATCCCGTCGGGCAGTATTTT. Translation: CATSDSSIHPVGQYF.

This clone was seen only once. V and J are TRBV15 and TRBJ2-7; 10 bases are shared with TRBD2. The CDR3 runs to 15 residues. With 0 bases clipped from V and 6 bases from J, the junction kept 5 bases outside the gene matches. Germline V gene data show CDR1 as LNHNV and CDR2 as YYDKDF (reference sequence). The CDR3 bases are TGTGCCACCAGCAGAGAAGGTCTAGCGGGAGTCGAGCAGTACTTC. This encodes CATSREGLAGVEQYF.

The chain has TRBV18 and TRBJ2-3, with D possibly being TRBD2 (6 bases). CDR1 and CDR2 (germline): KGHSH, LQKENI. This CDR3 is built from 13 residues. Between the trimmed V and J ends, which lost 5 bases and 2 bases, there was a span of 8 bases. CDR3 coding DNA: TGTGCCAGCTCAGGACTATTCACAGATACGCAGTATTTT. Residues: CASSGLFTDTQYF.

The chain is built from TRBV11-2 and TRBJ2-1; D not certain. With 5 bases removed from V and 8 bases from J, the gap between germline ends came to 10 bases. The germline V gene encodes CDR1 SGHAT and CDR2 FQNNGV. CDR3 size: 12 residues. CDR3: CASSPIPHEQFF. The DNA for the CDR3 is TGTGCCAGCAGCCCCATCCCCCATGAGCAGTTCTTC.

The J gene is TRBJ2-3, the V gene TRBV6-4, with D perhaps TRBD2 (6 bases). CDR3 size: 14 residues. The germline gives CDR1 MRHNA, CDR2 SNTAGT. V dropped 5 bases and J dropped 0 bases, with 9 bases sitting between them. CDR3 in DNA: TGTGCCAGCAGTATTGGGACTAGCACAGATACGCAGTATTTT. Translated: CASSIGTSTDTQYF.

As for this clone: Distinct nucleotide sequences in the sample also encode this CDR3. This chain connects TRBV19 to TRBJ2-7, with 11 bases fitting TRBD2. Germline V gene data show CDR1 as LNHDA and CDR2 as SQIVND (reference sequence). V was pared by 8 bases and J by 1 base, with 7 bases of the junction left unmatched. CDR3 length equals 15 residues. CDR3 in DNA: TGTGCCAGTTCCCCAACTAGCGGGAGTTCCTACGAGCAGTACTTC. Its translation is CASSPTSGSSYEQYF.

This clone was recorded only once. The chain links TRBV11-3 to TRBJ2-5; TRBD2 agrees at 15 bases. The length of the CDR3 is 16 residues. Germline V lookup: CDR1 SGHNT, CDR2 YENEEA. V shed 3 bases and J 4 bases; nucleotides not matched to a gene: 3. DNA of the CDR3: TGTGCCAGCAGCTTCGGACTAGCGGGAGGGACAGAGACCCAGTACTTC. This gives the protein CASSFGLAGGTETQYF.

The CDR3 coding sequence is TGTGCCAGCAGACTAGGGGATACGCAGTATTTT. It encodes CASRLGDTQYF. The rearrangement uses TRBV6-5 and TRBJ2-3; D might be TRBD2 (5 bases). The CDR3 has 11 residues. Germline V CDR1 and CDR2: MNHEY, SVGAGI. The V and J ends lost 6 bases and 6 bases respectively, with 7 bases between them.

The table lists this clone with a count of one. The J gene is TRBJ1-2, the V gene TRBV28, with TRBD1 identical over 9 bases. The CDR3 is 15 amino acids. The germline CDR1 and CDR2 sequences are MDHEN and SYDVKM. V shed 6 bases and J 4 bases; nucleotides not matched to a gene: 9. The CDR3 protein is CASRPGQGSFYGYTF. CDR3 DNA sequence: TGTGCCAGCAGGCCGGGACAGGGCTCTTTCTATGGCTACACCTTC.

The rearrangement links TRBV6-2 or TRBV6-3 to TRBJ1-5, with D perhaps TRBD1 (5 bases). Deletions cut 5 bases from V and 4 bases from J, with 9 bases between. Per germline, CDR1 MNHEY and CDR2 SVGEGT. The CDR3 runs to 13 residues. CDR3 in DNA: TGTGCCAGCAGTACACAGGAAAATCAGCCCCAGCATTTT. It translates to CASSTQENQPQHF.